The 32 T cell receptor beta chains below were found in one sample sequenced in a study of early stage breast cancer tumors. Data came from immunoSEQ multiplex PCR; TCRdb stores just in-frame clones and leaves some out. The sample has tens of thousands of clones, around 75% seen once. Sample: breast tumor tissue. These receptors were collected from a young adult with breast cancer.

The gene calls are TRBV6-1 and TRBJ1-3, with TRBD1 identical over 9 bases. Germline CDR1 reads MNHNS; CDR2 reads SASEGT. This CDR3 has 14 residues. V lost 6 bases to trimming and J lost 4 bases; unmatched junction nucleotides: 4. The CDR3, as DNA: TGTGCCAGCAGGGGGACAGGGAGGGGAAACACCATATATTTT. Translated: CASRGTGRGNTIYF.

The chain employs TRBV18 and TRBJ2-3; 7 positions agree with TRBD2. The CDR3 spans 17 residues. The V segment lost 3 bases and the J segment 3 bases; nucleotides outside the gene matches: 12. CDR1 and CDR2 (germline): KGHSH, LQKENI. The CDR3 sequence: CASSPRAPGGGTDTQYF. CDR3 coding DNA: TGTGCCAGCTCACCTCGGGCCCCGGGAGGAGGTACAGATACGCAGTATTTT.

V usage is TRBV2 and J usage is TRBJ2-1, with D perhaps given as TRBD1 or TRBD2 (6 bases each). The germline V gene has CDR1 SNHLY and CDR2 FYNNEI. The V end was cut by 8 bases, the J end by 0 bases, with 11 bases between. CDR3 length: 14 amino acids. The CDR3 DNA sequence: TGTGCCAGCGGAGGGGGATTCTCCTACAATGAGCAGTTCTTC. As protein: CASGGGFSYNEQFF. Supplemented by reference TRBV2 and TRBJ2-1, the full variable domain reads EPEVTQTPSHQVTQMGQEVILRCVPISNHLYFYWYRQILGQKVEFLVSFYNNEISEKSEIFDDQFSVERPDGSNFTLKIRSTKLEDSAMYFCASGGGFSYNEQFFGPGTRLTVL.

This chain uses TRBV5-1 with TRBJ2-7; D remains ambiguous. The V end lost 4 bases, the J end lost 1 base, and 6 bases lay between the germline ends. The CDR3 runs to 12 residues. Germline lookup yields CDR1 SGHRS and CDR2 YFSETQ. In DNA form, the CDR3 reads TGCGCCAGCAGCAAGGAATCCTACGAGCAGTACTTC. It encodes CASSKESYEQYF. Together with reference TRBV5-1 and TRBJ2-7, the CDR3 gives the full variable domain: KAGVTQTPRYLIKTRGQQVTLSCSPISGHRSVSWYQQTPGQGLQFLFEYFSETQRNKGNFPGRFSGRQFSNSRSEMNVSTLELGDSALYLCASSKESYEQYFGPGTRLTVT.

This clone was detected only a few times. The V gene is TRBV27, the J gene TRBJ1-2, with a weak D call TRBD1 (5 bases). Germline V gives CDR1 MNHEY, CDR2 SMNVEV (reference sequence). This CDR3 is built from 16 residues. Trimming removed 8 bases at V and 5 bases at J, with 24 bases between. The CDR3 sequence: CASGFGWDPASYGYTF. The CDR3 nucleotides read TGTGCCAGCGGATTCGGTTGGGACCCAGCTAGTTATGGCTACACCTTC.

V usage is TRBV5-1 and J usage is TRBJ1-1; the D is unclear. The CDR3 has 14 residues. Germline CDR1 and CDR2: SGHRS and YFSETQ. The V and J ends lost 0 bases and 1 base respectively, with 7 bases between them. This CDR3 is CASSLGAPNTEAFF. CDR3 DNA sequence: TGCGCCAGCAGCTTGGGGGCCCCGAACACTGAAGCTTTCTTT.

This clone was detected only a few times. V and J are TRBV4-2 and TRBJ2-7; 7 positions match TRBD1. CDR3 length: 16 residues. Trimming took 1 base from V and 0 from J; bases not matched to a gene: 6. The germline V gene encodes CDR1 LGHNA and CDR2 YNFKEQ. The CDR3 region has the DNA TGTGCCAGCAGCCAAGGTACCCAGGGGGTCTCCTACGAGCAGTACTTC. It yields the protein CASSQGTQGVSYEQYF.

The chain recombines TRBV4-3 with TRBJ2-2; 8 bases are shared with TRBD2. The J segment lost 8 bases and the V segment lost 3 bases, leaving 8 bases of the junction unmatched. CDR1 is LGHNA, CDR2 YSLEER, per germline. The CDR3 loop spans 15 amino acids. The CDR3 DNA is TGCGCCAGCAGCCACGGGCCAGCGGGAGCGGGGGAGCTGTTTTTT. This codes for CASSHGPAGAGELFF.

The rearrangement uses TRBV11-3 and TRBJ2-1; 8 nucleotides line up with TRBD2. The germline CDR1 and CDR2 sequences are SGHNT and YENEEA. J lost 10 bases, V lost 2 bases, and 4 bases had no gene match. This CDR3 contains 13 residues. The CDR3: CASSLIAGREQFF. CDR3 coding DNA: TGTGCCAGCAGCTTAATAGCGGGACGGGAGCAGTTCTTC.

The chain carries TRBV5-4 and TRBJ1-2; tentative D call: TRBD1 (5 bases). This CDR3 has 15 residues. CDR1 is SGHNT and CDR2 is YYREEE in the germline V gene (reference sequence). V lost 7 bases to trimming and J lost 3 bases, with 19 bases between them. This CDR3 reads CASRRSWGTYYGYTF. The CDR3 region has the DNA TGTGCCAGCCGGAGAAGTTGGGGGACGTACTATGGCTACACCTTC.

The rearrangement links TRBV7-9 to TRBJ2-1; D gene ambiguous. V lost 4 bases, J lost 9 bases, and 10 bases lay in between. This CDR3 region has 12 residues. Germline CDR1 and CDR2: SEHNR and FQNEAQ (reference sequence). CDR3 protein: CASSSTEAEQFF. The CDR3 nucleotides are TGTGCCAGCAGCTCTACCGAGGCTGAGCAGTTCTTC.

The V and J genes are TRBV5-8 and TRBJ1-1, with no clear D. Trimming took off 4 bases at V and 3 bases at J, with 13 bases between the two ends. Germline values: CDR1 SGHTS, CDR2 YDEGEE. This CDR3 has 14 residues. The CDR3 is CASSRYRQDTEAFF. The CDR3 region has the DNA TGTGCCAGCAGCCGCTACCGCCAAGACACTGAAGCTTTCTTT.

The rearrangement links TRBV5-5 to TRBJ1-2; D remains unclear. The V end was cut by 6 bases, the J end by 3 bases, with 21 bases between. This CDR3 contains 16 residues. Germline CDR1 reads SGHKS; CDR2 reads YYEKEE (reference sequence). The chain's CDR3 is CASILDSVRRDYGYTF. DNA for the CDR3: TGTGCCAGCATCCTCGACTCCGTTCGACGGGACTATGGCTACACCTTC.

This chain joins TRBV6-6 and TRBJ1-2; no firm D call. CDR1 MNHNY and CDR2 SVGAGI come from the germline V gene (reference sequence). Trimming took 3 bases from V and 3 from J, leaving 8 bases between them. CDR3 length equals 13 residues. This CDR3 reads CASSYVSDYGYTF. CDR3 in DNA: TGTGCCAGCAGTTATGTCAGCGACTATGGCTACACCTTC.

The chain has TRBV7-3 and TRBJ2-7; TRBD2 matches 8 bases. This CDR3 spans 15 amino acids. CDR1 SGHTA and CDR2 FQGTGA come from the germline V gene. The V and J ends lost 5 bases and 4 bases, in that order; junction bases with no gene match: 10. The CDR3 nucleotides read TGTGCCAGCAGCCTGCAAGGACTAGCCCAATACGAGCAGTACTTC. Protein: CASSLQGLAQYEQYF. Variable domain in full (rest from reference TRBV7-3 and TRBJ2-7): GAGVSQTPSNKVTEKGKYVELRCDPISGHTALYWYRQSLGQGPEFLIYFQGTGAADDSGLPNDRFFAVRPEGSVSTLKIQRTERGDSAVYLCASSLQGLAQYEQYFGPGTRLTVT.

The V and J genes are TRBV18 and TRBJ2-1, with D possibly being TRBD2 (6 bases). Per the germline V gene, CDR1 is KGHSH and CDR2 is LQKENI. V gave up 5 bases and J gave up 0 bases, with 20 bases separating them. The CDR3 totals 18 residues. The CDR3 reads CASSSRIISGSSYNEQFF. In DNA, the CDR3 is TGTGCCAGCTCATCTCGCATTATTAGCGGAAGCTCCTACAATGAGCAGTTCTTC.

The chain carries TRBV5-6 and TRBJ2-3, with TRBD2 matching over 11 bases. The trim removed 2 bases at V and 1 base at J, leaving 12 bases unmatched. CDR1 is SGHDT, CDR2 YYEEEE, per germline. The CDR3 totals 19 residues. This chain's CDR3 is CASSLWLAGGRVRTDTQYF. Here the CDR3 DNA reads TGTGCCAGCAGCTTATGGCTAGCGGGAGGTCGGGTCCGCACAGATACGCAGTATTTT.

This clone has just one count. The chain combines TRBV5-8 with TRBJ1-1, with D unclear. The V and J ends lost 7 bases and 1 base respectively, with 11 bases between them. The CDR3 has 13 residues. Germline V lookup: CDR1 SGHTS, CDR2 YDEGEE. CDR3 in DNA: TGTGCCAGCCCCGAGTTTTGGAACACTGAAGCTTTCTTT. Amino acid sequence: CASPEFWNTEAFF.

J is TRBJ1-2 and V is TRBV27, with a possible D match to TRBD1 (5 bases). V was shortened by 3 bases and J by 8 bases, with 13 bases between the two germline ends. The CDR3 sequence is 13 residues long. Germline CDR1 is MNHEY and CDR2 is SMNVEV (reference sequence). The CDR3 loop is CASSFQDMKGYTF. The CDR3, as DNA: TGTGCCAGCAGTTTCCAGGACATGAAAGGCTACACCTTC.

This clone was seen only a few times. The rearrangement uses TRBV7-9 and TRBJ2-5, with unresolved D. Germline-derived CDR1 and CDR2 are SEHNR and FQNEAQ (reference sequence). The CDR3 has 11 amino acids. V lost 5 bases and J 2 bases, leaving 3 bases between the germline ends. The CDR3 reads CASSLQETQYF. As DNA, the CDR3 is TGTGCCAGCAGCCTTCAAGAGACCCAGTACTTC.

The V call is TRBV7-2, the J call TRBJ2-5; 7 nucleotides align to TRBD1. CDR3 size: 15 residues. V lost 5 bases and J lost 1; bases outside the gene matches: 7. Germline V gene data show CDR1 as SGHTA and CDR2 as FQGNSA. The CDR3 DNA reads TGTGCCAGCAGCCGAGGGGGCGCTAGCCAAGAGACCCAGTACTTC. It specifies CASSRGGASQETQYF. The whole variable domain, remainder taken from reference TRBV7-2 and TRBJ2-5, is GAGVSQSPSNKVTEKGKDVELRCDPISGHTALYWYRQSLGQGLEFLIYFQGNSAPDKSGLPSDRFSAERTGGSVSTLTIQRTQQEDSAVYLCASSRGGASQETQYFGPGTRLLVL.

V usage is TRBV6-5 and J usage is TRBJ1-1; D may be TRBD1 (6 bases). V shed 8 bases and J shed 1 base, with 14 bases lying between them. Germline V lookup: CDR1 MNHEY, CDR2 SVGAGI. This CDR3 is 14 amino acids long. CDR3 amino acids: CASGTEQGNTEAFF. The CDR3 nucleotides read TGTGCCAGCGGCACAGAACAGGGGAACACTGAAGCTTTCTTT.

The chain joins TRBV18 to TRBJ2-7; no clear D gene. The CDR3 extends over 12 amino acids. Germline V gene data show CDR1 as KGHSH and CDR2 as LQKENI. Trimming removed 3 bases at V and 5 bases at J, with 8 bases between. The CDR3 loop reads CASSPRDDEQYF. The CDR3 DNA reads as TGTGCCAGCTCACCGAGAGACGACGAGCAGTACTTC. The whole variable domain, filled in from reference TRBV18 and TRBJ2-7, reads NAGVMQNPRHLVRRRGQEARLRCSPMKGHSHVYWYRQLPEEGLKFMVYLQKENIIDESGMPKERFSAEFPKEGPSILRIQQVVRGDSAAYFCASSPRDDEQYFGPGTRLTVT.

The J gene is TRBJ2-3, the V gene TRBV15, with D perhaps matching TRBD2 (5 bases). V was clipped by 5 bases and J by 2 bases, with 11 bases between them. The CDR3 length is 14 residues. CDR1 is LNHNV, CDR2 YYDKDF, per germline (reference sequence). The DNA of the CDR3 is TGTGCCACCAGCGAGCGGACTTACACAGATACGCAGTATTTT. This translates into CATSERTYTDTQYF.

The genes are TRBV29-1 and TRBJ2-5, with no clear D. The CDR3 totals 13 residues. V lost 2 bases and J 4 bases, leaving 11 bases between the germline ends. Germline V gene lookup returns CDR1 SQVTM and CDR2 ANQGSEA. The CDR3 region has the DNA TGCAGCGTTGAACAACACGGTGGAGAGACCCAGTACTTC. This translates into CSVEQHGGETQYF. The variable domain in full, completed from reference TRBV29-1 and TRBJ2-5, reads SAVISQKPSRDICQRGTSLTIQCQVDSQVTMMFWYRQQPGQSLTLIATANQGSEATYESGFVIDKFPISRPNLTFSTLTVSNMSPEDSSIYLCSVEQHGGETQYFGPGTRLLVL.

This clone rates as medium-sized. This chain joins TRBV30 and TRBJ2-7; 7 bases line up with TRBD2. V lost 5 bases to trimming and J lost 0 bases; unmatched junction nucleotides: 7. The CDR3 has 14 amino acids. Germline V lookup: CDR1 GTSNPN, CDR2 SVGIG (reference sequence). CDR3 DNA: TGTGCCTGGGGGAGGGACGCCCGCTCCTACGAGCAGTACTTC. Translated: CAWGRDARSYEQYF.

The chain links TRBV6-6 to TRBJ2-7; D ambiguous. The V end lost 3 bases, the J end lost 4 bases, and 10 bases lay between the germline ends. CDR1 is MNHNY and CDR2 is SVGAGI in the germline V gene (reference sequence). This CDR3 has 13 residues. CDR3: CASSYQDSYEQYF. As DNA, the CDR3 is TGTGCCAGCAGTTATCAGGATTCATACGAGCAGTACTTC.

This clone was recorded a few times. The chain links TRBV14 to TRBJ1-1; TRBD1 might be the D (5 bases). In germline, CDR1 is SGHDN, CDR2 FVKESK. CDR3 length: 15 residues. V was pared by 2 bases and J by 4 bases, with 14 bases between. The CDR3 DNA sequence: TGTGCCAGCAGCCAATGGGGGGGTTTGGTCACTGAAGCTTTCTTT. Translating gives CASSQWGGLVTEAFF. Full variable domain (missing parts from reference TRBV14 and TRBJ1-1): EAGVTQFPSHSVIEKGQTVTLRCDPISGHDNLYWYRRVMGKEIKFLLHFVKESKQDESGMPNNRFLAERTGGTYSTLKVQPAELEDSGVYFCASSQWGGLVTEAFFGQGTRLTVV.

The rearrangement joins TRBV23-1 to TRBJ1-1, with a tentative D call TRBD1 (6 bases). TRBV23-1 is placed among ORFs of uncertain function. CDR3 length: 15 amino acids. With 7 bases removed from V and 5 bases from J, the gap between germline ends came to 20 bases. The CDR3 sequence is CASTQTTGKWTEAFF. As DNA, the CDR3 is TGCGCCAGCACCCAAACCACAGGGAAGTGGACTGAAGCTTTCTTT.

This chain connects TRBV2 to TRBJ2-5, with TRBD1 identical over 7 bases. CDR3 size: 15 residues. The germline V gene encodes CDR1 SNHLY and CDR2 FYNNEI. V was pared by 3 bases and J by 2 bases, with 6 bases of the junction left unmatched. The CDR3 here is CASSEPTGFQETQYF. CDR3 DNA sequence: TGTGCCAGCAGTGAGCCGACAGGGTTTCAAGAGACCCAGTACTTC.

The genes are TRBV4-1 and TRBJ1-6; the D is unclear. The germline gives CDR1 MGHRA, CDR2 YSYEKL. Deletions cut 0 bases from V and 13 bases from J, with 16 bases between. The CDR3 totals 15 residues. CDR3 DNA: TGCGCCAGCAGCCAAGAAGGGCTACGCGGGGATCCCCTCCACTTT. Amino acid sequence: CASSQEGLRGDPLHF.

V is TRBV12-5 and J is TRBJ1-2; D remains unclear. Trimming stripped 2 bases from V and 5 bases from J, with 15 bases between. There are 15 residues in the CDR3. Germline loops: CDR1 LGHNT, CDR2 FRNRAP. DNA of the CDR3: TGTGCTAGTGGTTTGAAGGAGGGCAGTCTTTATGGCTACACCTTC. It is translated as CASGLKEGSLYGYTF.